The source of this TCR beta chain is a study of T cell changes during pregnancy in multiple sclerosis. Clones were read by immunoSEQ multiplex PCR, and TCRdb kept only the in-frame ones, dropping some. The data contain 85,000 to 130,000 clones, roughly nine tenths of them seen just once; the ten biggest clones take up 1.5% to 2%. The CDR3 sequence is 16 residues long. After removal of 4 bases from V and 4 bases from J, the junction contained 10 bases not matched to a gene. Germline V CDR1 and CDR2: MNHNS, SASEGT. The rearrangement links TRBV6-1 to TRBJ1-2; 9 bases line up with TRBD1. The source was peripheral blood, collected before pregnancy. This clonotype originated in a female donor with multiple sclerosis, enrolled in a pregnancy study. DNA of the CDR3: TGTGCCAGCAGTGGAATGCCGGGACAGGGCATCTATGGCTACACCTTC. It translates to CASSGMPGQGIYGYTF.